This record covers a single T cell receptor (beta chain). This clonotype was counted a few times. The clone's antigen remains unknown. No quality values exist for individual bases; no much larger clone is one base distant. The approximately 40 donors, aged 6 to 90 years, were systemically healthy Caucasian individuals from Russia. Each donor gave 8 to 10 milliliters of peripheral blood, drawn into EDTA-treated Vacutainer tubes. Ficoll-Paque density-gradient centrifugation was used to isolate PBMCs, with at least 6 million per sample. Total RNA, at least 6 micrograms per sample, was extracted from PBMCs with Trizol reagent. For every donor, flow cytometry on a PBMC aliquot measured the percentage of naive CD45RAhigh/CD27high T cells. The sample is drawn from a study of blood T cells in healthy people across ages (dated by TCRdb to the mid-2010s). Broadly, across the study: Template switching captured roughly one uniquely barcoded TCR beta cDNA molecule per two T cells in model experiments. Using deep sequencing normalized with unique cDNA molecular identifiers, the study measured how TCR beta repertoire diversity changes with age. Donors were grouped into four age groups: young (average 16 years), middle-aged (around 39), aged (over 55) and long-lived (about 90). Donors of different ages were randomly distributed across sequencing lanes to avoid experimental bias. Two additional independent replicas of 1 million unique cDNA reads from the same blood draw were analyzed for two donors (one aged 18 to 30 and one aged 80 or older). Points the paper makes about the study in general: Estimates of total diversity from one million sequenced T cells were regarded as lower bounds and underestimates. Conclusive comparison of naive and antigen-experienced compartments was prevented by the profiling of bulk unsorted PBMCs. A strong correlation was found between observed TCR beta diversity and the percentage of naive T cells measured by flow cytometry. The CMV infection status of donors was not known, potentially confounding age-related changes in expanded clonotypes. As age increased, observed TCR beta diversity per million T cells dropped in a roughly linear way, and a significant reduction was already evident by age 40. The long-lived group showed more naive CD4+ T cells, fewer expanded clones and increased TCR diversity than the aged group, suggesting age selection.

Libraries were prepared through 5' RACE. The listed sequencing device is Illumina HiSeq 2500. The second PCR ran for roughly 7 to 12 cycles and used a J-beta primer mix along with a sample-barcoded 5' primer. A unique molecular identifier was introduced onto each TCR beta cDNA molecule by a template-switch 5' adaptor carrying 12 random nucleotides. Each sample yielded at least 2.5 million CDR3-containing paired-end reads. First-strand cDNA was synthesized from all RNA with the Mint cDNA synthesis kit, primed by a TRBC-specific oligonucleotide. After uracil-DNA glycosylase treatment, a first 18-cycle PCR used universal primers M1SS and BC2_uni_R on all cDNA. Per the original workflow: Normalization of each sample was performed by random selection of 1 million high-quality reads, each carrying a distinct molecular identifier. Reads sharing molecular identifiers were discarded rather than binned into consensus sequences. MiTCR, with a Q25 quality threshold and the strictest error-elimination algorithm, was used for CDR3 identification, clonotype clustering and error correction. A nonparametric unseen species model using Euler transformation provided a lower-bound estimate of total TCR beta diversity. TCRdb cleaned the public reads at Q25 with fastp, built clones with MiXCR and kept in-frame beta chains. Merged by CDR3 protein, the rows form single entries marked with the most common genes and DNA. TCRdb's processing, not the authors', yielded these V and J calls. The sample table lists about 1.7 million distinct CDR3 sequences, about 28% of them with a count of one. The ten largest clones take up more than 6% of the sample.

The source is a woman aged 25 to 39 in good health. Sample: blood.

The CDR3 protein: CASSKPPPLNTEAFF. The sequenced DNA: TGTGCCAGCAGTAAGCCACCCCCATTGAACACTGAAGCTTTCTTT. This chain joins TRBV28 to TRBJ1-1, with the D gene uncertain. V loses 5 bases of germline sequence and J loses 0 bases, and the interval between the two ends is 13 bases. The CDR3 spans 15 residues, from the cysteine through the phenylalanine. Only the CDR3 DNA is retained, 45 bases long and in frame from the first base. As encoded in the germline V gene, CDR1 is MDHEN while CDR2 is SYDVKM.